This T cell receptor (beta chain) emerged from a study of T-cell reconstitution after alpha-beta-depleted transplantation in children. Broader study findings: Newly produced T cells mostly provided counts and TCRbeta diversity after one year, as hyperexpanded clones declined. Reportedly, alpha-beta T cells present about two months post-transplant originated from several hundred expanded clones of graft origin. From surviving recipient T cells and thymic progenitors came the high day-60 TCRbeta diversity observed in some patients.

For TCRbeta, the library was prepared with unique molecular identifiers. Each CDR3 protein is one row after TCRdb ran MiXCR on the PCR reads. The data contain approximately 630,000 distinct CDR3 sequences, about an eighth of them singletons. The germline V gene has CDR1 MDHEN and CDR2 SYDVKM. CDR3 length equals 13 residues. Trimming shortened V by 6 bases and J by 2 bases, and 11 bases separated the two germline ends. This clonotype was seen a few times. Its antigen is undetermined. The chain is built from TRBV28 and TRBJ2-7; maybe TRBD1 (6 bases). The clonotype was recovered from a girl aged 2 to 10 with congenital amegakaryocytic thrombocytopenia, due to receive a stem cell transplant. The specimen comprised PBMCs, sampled before TCRalphabeta/CD19-depleted stem cell transplant. The CDR3 coding sequence is TGTGCCAGCAGCCACCGGGACACCTACGAGCAGTACTTC. Its translation: CASSHRDTYEQYF.